This T cell receptor (beta chain) derives from a study of Graves' ophthalmopathy and Graves' hyperthyroidism. Exclusion applied to patients with other autoimmune diseases, uncontrolled infections, pregnancy or lactation. Diagnosis used clinical symptoms, serum thyroxine, TRAb, thyroid ultrasound and orbital computed tomography. V lost 5 bases and J 8 bases, leaving 15 bases between the germline ends. There are 14 residues in the CDR3. CDR1 SEHNR and CDR2 FQNEAQ come from the germline V gene (reference sequence). Amplified material comprised TCR beta CDR3 regions derived from RNA transcripts. First-round RT-PCR employed HTBI primers, with a second-round multiplex PCR after it. TCRdb called the multiplex PCR reads again in MiXCR, with one record for every CDR3 protein. In the table there are roughly 1.1 million distinct CDR3 sequences, about two fifths of which are singletons. Details on this clonotype: Its antigen is as yet unknown.

Study-wide findings and caveats: Sensitivity reached 87.88% and specificity roughly 81% for a 13-signature model separating ophthalmopathy from stable hyperthyroidism.

Sequenced: peripheral blood or thyroid tissue (not recorded which). V usage is TRBV7-9 and J usage is TRBJ1-4; possibly TRBD1 for D (6 bases). The sequence derives from an adult man with Graves' hyperthyroidism. Here the CDR3 reads CASSTGTGREKLFF. CDR3 DNA: TGTGCCAGCAGCACCGGAACAGGGCGAGAAAAACTGTTTTTT. The full variable domain, rest sourced from reference TRBV7-9 and TRBJ1-4, is DTGVSQNPRHKITKRGQNVTFRCDPISEHNRLYWYRQTLGQGPEFLTYFQNEAQLEKSRLLSDRFSAERPKGSFSTLEIQRTEQGDSAMYLCASSTGTGREKLFFGSGTQLSVL.